This T cell receptor beta chain was obtained from a study of blood T cell repertoires in COVID-19. On the study more broadly: Sites in the United States, Italy and Spain provided acute and convalescent COVID-19 samples. PBMCs, B-cell-depleted T cells, or T cells provided the cDNA or gDNA that made up the material.

Original processing notes: Estimation of nucleated cell counts was performed using reference gene primer amplification. Sequenced by immunoSEQ multiplex PCR; TCRdb stores in-frame clones only, minus some. V and J calls and clone size are given by that table; D and trimming were obtained from the DNA. The data hold roughly 350,000 clones, with about 90% observed a single time. This CDR3 comprises 14 residues. The germline gives CDR1 SGHDN, CDR2 FVKESK. The ends were cut back, 5 bases at V and 10 bases at J, with 15 bases in the middle. The genes are TRBV14 and TRBJ1-6; a possible D gene is TRBD1 (6 bases). The source material was peripheral blood. The sequence was obtained from a woman between 18 and 29 years old who had recovered from COVID-19. CDR3 sequence (DNA): TGTGCCAGCAGCGCTACAGGGAGTCGATCACCCCTCCACTTT. It translates to CASSATGSRSPLHF.